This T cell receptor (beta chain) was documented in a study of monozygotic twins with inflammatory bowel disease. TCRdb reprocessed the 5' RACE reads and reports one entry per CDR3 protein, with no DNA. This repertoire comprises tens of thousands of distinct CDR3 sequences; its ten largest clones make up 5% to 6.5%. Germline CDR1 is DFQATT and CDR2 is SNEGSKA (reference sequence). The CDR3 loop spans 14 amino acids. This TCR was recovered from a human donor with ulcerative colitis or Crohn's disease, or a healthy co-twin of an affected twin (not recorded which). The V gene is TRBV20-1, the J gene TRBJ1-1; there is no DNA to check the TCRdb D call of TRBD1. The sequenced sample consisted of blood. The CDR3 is CSARRGGMNTEAFF.